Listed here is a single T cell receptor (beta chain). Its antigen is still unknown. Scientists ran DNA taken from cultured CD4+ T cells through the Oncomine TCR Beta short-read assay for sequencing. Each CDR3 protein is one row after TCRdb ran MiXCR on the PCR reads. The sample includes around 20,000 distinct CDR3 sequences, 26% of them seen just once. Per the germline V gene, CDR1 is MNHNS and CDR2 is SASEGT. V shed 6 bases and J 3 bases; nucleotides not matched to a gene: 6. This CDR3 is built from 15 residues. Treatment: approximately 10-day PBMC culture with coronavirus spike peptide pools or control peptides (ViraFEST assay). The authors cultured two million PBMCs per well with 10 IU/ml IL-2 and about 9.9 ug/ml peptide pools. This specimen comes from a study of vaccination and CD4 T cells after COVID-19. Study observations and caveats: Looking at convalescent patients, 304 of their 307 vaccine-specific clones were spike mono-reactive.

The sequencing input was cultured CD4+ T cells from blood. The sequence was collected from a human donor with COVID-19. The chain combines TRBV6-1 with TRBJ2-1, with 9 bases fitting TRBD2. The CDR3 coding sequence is TGTGCCAGCAGCGAGCGGGGGGCTTTCTACAATGAGCAGTTCTTC. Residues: CASSERGAFYNEQFF.